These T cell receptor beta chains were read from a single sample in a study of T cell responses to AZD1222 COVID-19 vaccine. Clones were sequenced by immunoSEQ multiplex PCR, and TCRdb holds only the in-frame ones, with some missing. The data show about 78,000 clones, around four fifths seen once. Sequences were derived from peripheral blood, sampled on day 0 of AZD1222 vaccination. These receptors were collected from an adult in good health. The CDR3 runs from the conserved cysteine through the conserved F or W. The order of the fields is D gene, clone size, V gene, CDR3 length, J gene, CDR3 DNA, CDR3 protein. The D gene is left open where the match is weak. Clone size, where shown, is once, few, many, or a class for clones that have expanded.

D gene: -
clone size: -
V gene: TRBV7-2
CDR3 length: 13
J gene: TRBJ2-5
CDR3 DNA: TGTGCCAGCAGCCCCGGCGCGGGGGAGACCCAGTACTTC
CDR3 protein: CASSPGAGETQYF

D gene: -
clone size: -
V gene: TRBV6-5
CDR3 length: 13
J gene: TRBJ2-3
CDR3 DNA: TGTGCCAGCAGAGAGACCCTCCTTCAGGCGCAGTATTTT
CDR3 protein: CASRETLLQAQYF

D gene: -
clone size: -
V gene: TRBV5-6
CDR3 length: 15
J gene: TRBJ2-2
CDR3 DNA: TGTGCCAGCAGCCCGACCGGGCCGAACACCGGGGAGCTGTTTTTT
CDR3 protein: CASSPTGPNTGELFF

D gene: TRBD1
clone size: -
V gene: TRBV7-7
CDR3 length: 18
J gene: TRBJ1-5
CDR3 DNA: TGTGCTAGCAGCTTCCAGCGACAGGGGAGGACTAGCAATCAGCCCCAGCATTTT
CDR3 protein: CASSFQRQGRTSNQPQHF

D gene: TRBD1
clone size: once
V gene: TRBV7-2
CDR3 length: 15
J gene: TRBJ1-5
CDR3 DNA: TGTGCCAGCAGCTTAGAGACAGGGAATAATCAGCCCCAGCATTTT
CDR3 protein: CASSLETGNNQPQHF

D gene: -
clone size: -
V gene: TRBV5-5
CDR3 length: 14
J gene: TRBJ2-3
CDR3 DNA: TGTGCCAGCCGCCCGGTCTCGTCATCAGATACGCAGTATTTT
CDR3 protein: CASRPVSSSDTQYF

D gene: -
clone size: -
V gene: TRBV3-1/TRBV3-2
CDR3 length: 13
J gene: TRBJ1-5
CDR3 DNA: TGTGCCAGCAGCCAAGCAGGCAATCAGCCCCAGCATTTT
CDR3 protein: CASSQAGNQPQHF

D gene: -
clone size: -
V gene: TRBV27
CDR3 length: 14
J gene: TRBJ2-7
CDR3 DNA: TGTGCCAGCAGACGACGAGAGTACTCCTACGAGCAGTACTTC
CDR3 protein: CASRRREYSYEQYF

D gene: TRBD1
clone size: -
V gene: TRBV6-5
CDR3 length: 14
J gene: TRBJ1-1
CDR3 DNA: TGTGCCAGCAGTTACCTCAGGGGGGGGACTGAAGCTTTCTTT
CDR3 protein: CASSYLRGGTEAFF

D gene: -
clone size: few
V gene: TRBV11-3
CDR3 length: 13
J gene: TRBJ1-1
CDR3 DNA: TGTGCCAGCAGCTTAGGGCGGGGGGGAGCTGCTTTCTTT
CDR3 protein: CASSLGRGGAAFF

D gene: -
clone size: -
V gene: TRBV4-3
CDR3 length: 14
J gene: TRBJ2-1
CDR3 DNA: TGCGCCAGCAGCCCCCATTCAAGCGGGAATGAGCAGTTCTTC
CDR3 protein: CASSPHSSGNEQFF

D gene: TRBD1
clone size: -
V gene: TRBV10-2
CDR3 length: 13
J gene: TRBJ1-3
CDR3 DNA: TGCGCCAGCCAAACAGGGGTCGGAAACACCATATATTTT
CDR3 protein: CASQTGVGNTIYF

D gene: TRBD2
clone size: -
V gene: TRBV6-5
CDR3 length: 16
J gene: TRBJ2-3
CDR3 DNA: TGTGCCAGCAGTTACGTAGTTAGCGGGGGGGCGGATACGCAGTATTTT
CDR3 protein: CASSYVVSGGADTQYF

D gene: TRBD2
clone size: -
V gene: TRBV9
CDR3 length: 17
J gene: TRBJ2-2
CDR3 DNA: TGTGCCAGCAGCGGAACCGGGACTAGCGGGAGAGCCGGGGAGCTGTTTTTT
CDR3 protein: CASSGTGTSGRAGELFF

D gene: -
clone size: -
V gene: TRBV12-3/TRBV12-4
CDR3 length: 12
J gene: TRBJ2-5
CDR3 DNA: TGTGCCAGCAGTCCACGAGGGGAGACCCAGTACTTC
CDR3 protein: CASSPRGETQYF

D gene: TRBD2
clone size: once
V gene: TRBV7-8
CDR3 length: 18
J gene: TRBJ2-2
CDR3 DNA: TGTGCCAGCAGCTTAGATCGCTGGGCGGGAGGGTACACCGGGGAGCTGTTTTTT
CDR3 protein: CASSLDRWAGGYTGELFF

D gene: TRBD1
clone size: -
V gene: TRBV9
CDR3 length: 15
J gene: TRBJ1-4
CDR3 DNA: TGTGCCAGCAGCCCACGGGACAGGGAAAATGAAAAACTGTTTTTT
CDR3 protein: CASSPRDRENEKLFF

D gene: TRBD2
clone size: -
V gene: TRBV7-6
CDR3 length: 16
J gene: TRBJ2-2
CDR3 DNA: TGTGCCAGCAGCTTAGGACTAGCGGGGGGCCCCGGGGAGCTGTTTTTT
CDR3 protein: CASSLGLAGGPGELFF

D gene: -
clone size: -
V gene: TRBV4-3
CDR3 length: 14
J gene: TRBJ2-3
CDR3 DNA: TGCGCCAGCAGCCCAACTAGGAGCACAGATACGCAGTATTTT
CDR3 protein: CASSPTRSTDTQYF

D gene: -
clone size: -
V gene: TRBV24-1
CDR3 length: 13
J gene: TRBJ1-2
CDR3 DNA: TGTGCCACCAGTGATTTGCATGGAGGGGGCTACACCTTC
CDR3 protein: CATSDLHGGGYTF

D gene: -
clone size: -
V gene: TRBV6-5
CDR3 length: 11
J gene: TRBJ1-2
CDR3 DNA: TGTGCCAGCACCGAGGGACTGACCTACACCTTC
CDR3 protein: CASTEGLTYTF

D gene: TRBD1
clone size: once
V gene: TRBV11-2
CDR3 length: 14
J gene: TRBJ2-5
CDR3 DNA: TGTGCCAGCAGCTCAGACCAGGGGGTGGAGACCCAGTACTTC
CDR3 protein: CASSSDQGVETQYF

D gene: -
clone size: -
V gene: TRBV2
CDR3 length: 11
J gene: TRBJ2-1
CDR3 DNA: TGTGCCAGCAGTGGTAGGGATGAGCAGTTCTTC
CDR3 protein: CASSGRDEQFF

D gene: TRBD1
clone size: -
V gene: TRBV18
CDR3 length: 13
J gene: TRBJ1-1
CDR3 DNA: TGTGCCAGCTCTCCGGACAGGGTAACTGAAGCTTTCTTT
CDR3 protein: CASSPDRVTEAFF

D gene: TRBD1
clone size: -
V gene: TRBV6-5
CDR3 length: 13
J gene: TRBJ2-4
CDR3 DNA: TGTGCCAGCAGACAGGGGCATAGAGACATTCAGTACTTC
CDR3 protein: CASRQGHRDIQYF

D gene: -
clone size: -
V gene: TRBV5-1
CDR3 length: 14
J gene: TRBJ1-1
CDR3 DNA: TGCGCCAGCAGCTTACAGGGCGTGAGGACTGAAGCTTTCTTT
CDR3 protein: CASSLQGVRTEAFF

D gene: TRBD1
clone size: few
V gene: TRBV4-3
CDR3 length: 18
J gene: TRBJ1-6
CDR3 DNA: TGCGCCAGCAGCCAAGAAGGAGCAGGGGGCTCCTATAATTCACCCCTCCACTTT
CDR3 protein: CASSQEGAGGSYNSPLHF

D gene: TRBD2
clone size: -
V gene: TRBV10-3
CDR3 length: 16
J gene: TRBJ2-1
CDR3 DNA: TGTGCCATCAGTGAAAGCGGGAGTTCTACCTACAATGAGCAGTTCTTC
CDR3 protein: CAISESGSSTYNEQFF

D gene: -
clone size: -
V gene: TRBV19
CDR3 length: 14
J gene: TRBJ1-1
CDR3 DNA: TGTGCCAGTAGTATCCGGGGGGTGAACACTGAAGCTTTCTTT
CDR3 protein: CASSIRGVNTEAFF

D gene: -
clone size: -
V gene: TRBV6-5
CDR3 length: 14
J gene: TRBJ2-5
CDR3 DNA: TGTGCCAGCAGCTACCTATTTGGGGCTGGGACCCAGTACTTC
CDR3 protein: CASSYLFGAGTQYF

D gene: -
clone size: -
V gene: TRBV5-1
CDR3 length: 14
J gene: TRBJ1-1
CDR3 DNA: TGCGCCAGCAGCTTGGTACAGATGAACACTGAAGCTTTCTTT
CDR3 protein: CASSLVQMNTEAFF

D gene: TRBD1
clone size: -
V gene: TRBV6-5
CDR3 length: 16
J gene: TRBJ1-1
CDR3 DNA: TGTGCCAGCAGTTACGTTGAAGCCAGGGGGCAAACTGAAGCTTTCTTT
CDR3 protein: CASSYVEARGQTEAFF

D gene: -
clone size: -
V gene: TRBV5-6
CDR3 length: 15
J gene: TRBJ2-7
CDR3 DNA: TGTGCCAGCAGGGAAGCAGACAGGTCTGCCTACGAGCAGTACTTC
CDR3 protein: CASREADRSAYEQYF

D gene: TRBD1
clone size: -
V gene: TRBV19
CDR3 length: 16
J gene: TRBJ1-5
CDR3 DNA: TGTGCCAGTAGTATGGGACAGGCTCGGAGCAATCAGCCCCAGCATTTT
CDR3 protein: CASSMGQARSNQPQHF

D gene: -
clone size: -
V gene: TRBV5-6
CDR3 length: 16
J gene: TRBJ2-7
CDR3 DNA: TGTGCCAGCAGCACCCAGGTACAACAGTGGAGGTACGAGCAGTACTTC
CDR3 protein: CASSTQVQQWRYEQYF

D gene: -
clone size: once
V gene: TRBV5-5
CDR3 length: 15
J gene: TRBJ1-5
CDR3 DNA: TGTGCCAGCAGCTTGGGCACAGGGCTCAATCAGCCCCAGCATTTT
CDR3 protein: CASSLGTGLNQPQHF

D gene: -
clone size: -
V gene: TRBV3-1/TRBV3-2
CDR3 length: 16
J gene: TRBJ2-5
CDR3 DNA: TGTGCCAGCAGCCACCCTGGCCGAGGGAGGCAAGAGACCCAGTACTTC
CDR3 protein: CASSHPGRGRQETQYF

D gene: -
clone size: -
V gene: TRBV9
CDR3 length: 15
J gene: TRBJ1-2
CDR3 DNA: TGTGCCAGCAGCCCCTCGGTCCAACCAAACTATGGCTACACCTTC
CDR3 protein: CASSPSVQPNYGYTF

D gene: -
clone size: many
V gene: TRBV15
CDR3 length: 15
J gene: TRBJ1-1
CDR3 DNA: TGTGCCACCAGCATAAGCAGGGGTGTGGGTTTTGAAGCTTTCTTT
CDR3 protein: CATSISRGVGFEAFF

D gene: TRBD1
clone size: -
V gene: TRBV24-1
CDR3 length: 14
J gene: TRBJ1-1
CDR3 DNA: TGTGCCACAGAGGACAGGGCCCGGAACACTGAAGCTTTCTTT
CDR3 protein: CATEDRARNTEAFF

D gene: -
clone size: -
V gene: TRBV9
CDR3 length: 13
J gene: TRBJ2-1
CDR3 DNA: TGTGCCAGCAGCGTAGGGACTATCCATGAGCAGTTCTTC
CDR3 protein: CASSVGTIHEQFF

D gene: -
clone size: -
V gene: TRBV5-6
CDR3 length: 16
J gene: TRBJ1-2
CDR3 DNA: TGTGCCAGCAGCTTGTTGCAGGGTTTGGTCCCCTATGGCTACACCTTC
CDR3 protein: CASSLLQGLVPYGYTF

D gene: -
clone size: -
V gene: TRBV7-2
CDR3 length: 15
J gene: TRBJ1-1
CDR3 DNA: TGTGCCAGCAGCTTATTTCCATCGGTGGGCACTGAAGCTTTCTTT
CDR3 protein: CASSLFPSVGTEAFF

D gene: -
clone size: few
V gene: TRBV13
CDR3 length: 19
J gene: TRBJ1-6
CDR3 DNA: TGTGCCAGCAGCTCCTCTTCACCGGTTAGCGGGTCCTATAATTCACCCCTCCACTTT
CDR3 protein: CASSSSSPVSGSYNSPLHF

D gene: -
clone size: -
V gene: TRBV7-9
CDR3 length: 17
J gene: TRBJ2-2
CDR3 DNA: TGTGCCAGCAGCTCGACCAAACAAATCAGGAGCACCGGGGAGCTGTTTTTT
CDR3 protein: CASSSTKQIRSTGELFF

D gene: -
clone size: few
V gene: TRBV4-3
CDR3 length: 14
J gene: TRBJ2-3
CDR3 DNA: TGCGCCAGCAGCCAAGCCCACGGCACAGATACGCAGTATTTT
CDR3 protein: CASSQAHGTDTQYF

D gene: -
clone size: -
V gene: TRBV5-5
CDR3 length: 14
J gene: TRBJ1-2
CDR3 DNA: TGTGCCAGCAGCCCCGGGTACAGGCCGGATGGCTACACCTTC
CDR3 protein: CASSPGYRPDGYTF

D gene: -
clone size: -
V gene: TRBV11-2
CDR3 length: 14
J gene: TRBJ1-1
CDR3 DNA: TGTGCCAGCAGCTTAGTCGAAGGGGGCACTGAAGCTTTCTTT
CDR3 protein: CASSLVEGGTEAFF

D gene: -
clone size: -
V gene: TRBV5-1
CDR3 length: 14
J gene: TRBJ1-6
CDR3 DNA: TGCGCCAGCAGCGTGGAGACCCAGGATTCACCCCTCCACTTT
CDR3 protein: CASSVETQDSPLHF

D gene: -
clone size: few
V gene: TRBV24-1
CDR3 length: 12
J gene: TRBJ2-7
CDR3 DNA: TGTGCCTCCCCGACAAGGACCTACGAGCAGTACTTC
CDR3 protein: CASPTRTYEQYF

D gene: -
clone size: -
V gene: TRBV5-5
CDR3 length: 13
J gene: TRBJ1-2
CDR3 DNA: TGTGCCAGCAGCCGGACAGCAAGGGATGGCTACACCTTC
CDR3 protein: CASSRTARDGYTF

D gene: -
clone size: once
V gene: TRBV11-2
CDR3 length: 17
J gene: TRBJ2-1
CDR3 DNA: TGTGCCAGCAGGTTCGGAGGCGGCGGTAGCTCCTACAATGAGCAGTTCTTC
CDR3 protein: CASRFGGGGSSYNEQFF

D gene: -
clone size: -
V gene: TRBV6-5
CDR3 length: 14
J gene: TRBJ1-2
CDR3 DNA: TGTGCCAGCCCAAAAGGGGTGACAGGAGATGGCTACACCTTC
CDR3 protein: CASPKGVTGDGYTF

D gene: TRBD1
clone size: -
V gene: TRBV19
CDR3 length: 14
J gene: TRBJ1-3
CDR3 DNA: TGTGCCAGTAGTCCCCGGGACAGTGGAAACACCATATATTTT
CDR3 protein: CASSPRDSGNTIYF

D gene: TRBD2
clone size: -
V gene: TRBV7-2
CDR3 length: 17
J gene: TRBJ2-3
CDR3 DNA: TGTGCCAGCAGCTTTAAAACTAGCGGGAATCCCACAGATACGCAGTATTTT
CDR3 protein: CASSFKTSGNPTDTQYF

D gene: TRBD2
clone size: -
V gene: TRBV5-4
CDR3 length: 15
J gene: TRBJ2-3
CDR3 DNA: TGTGCCAGCACCGAGACTAGCGGGGTGATAGATACGCAGTATTTT
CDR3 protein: CASTETSGVIDTQYF

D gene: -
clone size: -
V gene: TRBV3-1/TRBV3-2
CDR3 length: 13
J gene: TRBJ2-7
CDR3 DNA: TGTGCCAGCAGCCAAGACCGCGTCACGAGCGCGTACTTC
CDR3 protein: CASSQDRVTSAYF

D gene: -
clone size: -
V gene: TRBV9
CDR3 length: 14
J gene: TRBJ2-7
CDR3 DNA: TGTGCCAGCAGCGTAAACGGGATGGGGAACGAGCAGTACTTC
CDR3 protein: CASSVNGMGNEQYF